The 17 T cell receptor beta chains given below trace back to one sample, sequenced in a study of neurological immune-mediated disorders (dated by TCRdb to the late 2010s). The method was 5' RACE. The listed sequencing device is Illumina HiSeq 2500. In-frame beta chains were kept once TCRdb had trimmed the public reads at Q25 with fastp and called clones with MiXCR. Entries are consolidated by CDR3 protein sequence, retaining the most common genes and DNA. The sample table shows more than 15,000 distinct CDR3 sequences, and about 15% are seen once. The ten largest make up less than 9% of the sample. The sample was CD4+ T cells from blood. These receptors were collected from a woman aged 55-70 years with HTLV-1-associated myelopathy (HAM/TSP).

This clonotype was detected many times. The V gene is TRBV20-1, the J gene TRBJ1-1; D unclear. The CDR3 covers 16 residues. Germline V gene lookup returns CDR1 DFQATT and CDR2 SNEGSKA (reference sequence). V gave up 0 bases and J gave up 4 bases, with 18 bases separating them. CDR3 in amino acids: CSAREAQWEDPTEAFF. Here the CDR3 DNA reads TGCAGTGCTAGAGAAGCCCAGTGGGAGGATCCCACTGAAGCTTTCTTT.

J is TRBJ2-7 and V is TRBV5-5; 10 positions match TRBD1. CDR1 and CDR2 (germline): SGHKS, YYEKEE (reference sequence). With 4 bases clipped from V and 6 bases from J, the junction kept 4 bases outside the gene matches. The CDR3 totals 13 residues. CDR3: CASSTGTGAEQYF. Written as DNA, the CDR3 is TGTGCCAGCAGCACTGGGACAGGGGCCGAGCAGTACTTC.

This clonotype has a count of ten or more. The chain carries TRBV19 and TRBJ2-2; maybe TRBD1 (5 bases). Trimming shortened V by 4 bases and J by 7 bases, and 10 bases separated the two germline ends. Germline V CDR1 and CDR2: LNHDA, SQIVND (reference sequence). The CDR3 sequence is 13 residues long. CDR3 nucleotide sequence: TGTGCCAGTAGTACAGGGTTCAACGGGGAGCTGTTTTTT. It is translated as CASSTGFNGELFF.

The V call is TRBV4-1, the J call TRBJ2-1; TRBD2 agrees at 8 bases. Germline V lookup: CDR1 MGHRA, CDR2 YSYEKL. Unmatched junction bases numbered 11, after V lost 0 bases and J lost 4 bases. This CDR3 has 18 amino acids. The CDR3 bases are TGCGCCAGCAGCCAAGATTTCGGGGGGGCATTTTCATACAATGAGCAGTTCTTC. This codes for CASSQDFGGAFSYNEQFF.

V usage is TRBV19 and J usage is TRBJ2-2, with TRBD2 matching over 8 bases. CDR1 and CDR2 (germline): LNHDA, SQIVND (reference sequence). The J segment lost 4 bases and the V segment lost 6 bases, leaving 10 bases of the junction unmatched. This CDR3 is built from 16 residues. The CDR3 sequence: CASRTRGGGTTGELFF. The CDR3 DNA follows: TGTGCCAGTAGGACCCGGGGGGGCGGTACCACCGGGGAGCTGTTTTTT.

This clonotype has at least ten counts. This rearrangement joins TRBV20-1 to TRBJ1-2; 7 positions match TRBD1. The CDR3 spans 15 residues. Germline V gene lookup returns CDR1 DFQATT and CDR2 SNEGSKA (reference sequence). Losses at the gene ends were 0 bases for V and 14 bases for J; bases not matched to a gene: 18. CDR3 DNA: TGCAGTGCTAGAGATGGTGGAGGGGACAGCCGGAATCCGACCTTC. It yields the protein CSARDGGGDSRNPTF.

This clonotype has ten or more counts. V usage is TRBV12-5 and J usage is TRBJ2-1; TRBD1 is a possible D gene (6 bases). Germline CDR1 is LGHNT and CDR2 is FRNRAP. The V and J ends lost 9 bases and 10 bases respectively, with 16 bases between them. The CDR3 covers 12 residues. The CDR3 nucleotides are TGTGCTAGCGGCAGGGGTAATTGGGAGCAGTTCTTC. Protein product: CASGRGNWEQFF.

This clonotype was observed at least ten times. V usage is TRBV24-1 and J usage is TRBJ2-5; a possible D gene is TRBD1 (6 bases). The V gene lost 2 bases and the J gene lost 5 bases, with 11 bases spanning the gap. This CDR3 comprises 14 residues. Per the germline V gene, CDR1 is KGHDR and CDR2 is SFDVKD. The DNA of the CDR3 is TGTGCCACCAGTGATTCCCGGACAGCCGAGACCCAGTACTTC. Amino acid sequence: CATSDSRTAETQYF.

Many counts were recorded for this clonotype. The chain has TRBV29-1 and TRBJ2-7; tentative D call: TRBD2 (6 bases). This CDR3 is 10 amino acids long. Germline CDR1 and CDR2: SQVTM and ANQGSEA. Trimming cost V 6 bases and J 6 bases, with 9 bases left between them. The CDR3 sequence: CSVASVEQYF. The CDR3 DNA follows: TGCAGCGTGGCTAGCGTCGAGCAGTACTTC.

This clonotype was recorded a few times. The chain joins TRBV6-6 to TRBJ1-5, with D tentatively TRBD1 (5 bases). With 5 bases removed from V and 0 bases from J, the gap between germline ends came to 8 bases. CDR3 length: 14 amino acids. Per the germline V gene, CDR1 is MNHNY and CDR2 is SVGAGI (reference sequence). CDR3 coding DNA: TGTGCCAGCAGTCCACAGGATAGCAATCAGCCCCAGCATTTT. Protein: CASSPQDSNQPQHF.

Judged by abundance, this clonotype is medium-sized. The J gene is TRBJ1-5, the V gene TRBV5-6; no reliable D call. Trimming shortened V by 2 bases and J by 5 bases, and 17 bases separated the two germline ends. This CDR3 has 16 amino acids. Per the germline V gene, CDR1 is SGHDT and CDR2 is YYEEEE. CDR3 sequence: CASSLGGPRTDQPQHF. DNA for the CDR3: TGTGCCAGCAGCTTAGGAGGACCCAGGACGGATCAGCCCCAGCATTTT. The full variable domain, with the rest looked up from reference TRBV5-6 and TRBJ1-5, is DAGVTQSPTHLIKTRGQQVTLRCSPKSGHDTVSWYQQALGQGPQFIFQYYEEEERQRGNFPDRFSGHQFPNYSSELNVNALLLGDSALYLCASSLGGPRTDQPQHFGDGTRLSIL.

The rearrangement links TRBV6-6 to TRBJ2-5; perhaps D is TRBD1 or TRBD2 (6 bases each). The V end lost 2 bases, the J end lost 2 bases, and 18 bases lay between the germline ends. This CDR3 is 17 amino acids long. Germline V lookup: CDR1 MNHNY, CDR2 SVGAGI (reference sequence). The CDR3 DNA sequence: TGTGCCAGCAGTTACCCTAGGGGGGAGGCGGAACAAGAGACCCAGTACTTC. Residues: CASSYPRGEAEQETQYF.

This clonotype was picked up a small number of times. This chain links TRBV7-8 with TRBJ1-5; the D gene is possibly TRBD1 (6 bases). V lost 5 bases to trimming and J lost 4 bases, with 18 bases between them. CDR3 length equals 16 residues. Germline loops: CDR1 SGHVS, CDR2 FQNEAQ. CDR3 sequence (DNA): TGTGCCAGCAGCCCATCTATGGACAGTTTTAATCAGCCCCAGCATTTT. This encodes CASSPSMDSFNQPQHF.

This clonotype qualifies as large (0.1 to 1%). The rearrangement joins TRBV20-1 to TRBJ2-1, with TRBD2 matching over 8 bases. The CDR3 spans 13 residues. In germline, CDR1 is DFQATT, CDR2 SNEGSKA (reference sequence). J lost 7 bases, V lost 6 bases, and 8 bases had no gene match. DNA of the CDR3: TGCAGTGCCTCGAGCGGGGGTAGGAATGAGCAGTTCTTC. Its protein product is CSASSGGRNEQFF.

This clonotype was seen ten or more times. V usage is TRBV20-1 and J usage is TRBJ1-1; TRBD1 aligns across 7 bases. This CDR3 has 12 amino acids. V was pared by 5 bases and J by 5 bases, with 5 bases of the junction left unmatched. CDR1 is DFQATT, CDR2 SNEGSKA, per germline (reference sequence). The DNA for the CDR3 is TGCAGTGCTTATACAGGGGTTACTGAAGCTTTCTTT. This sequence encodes CSAYTGVTEAFF.

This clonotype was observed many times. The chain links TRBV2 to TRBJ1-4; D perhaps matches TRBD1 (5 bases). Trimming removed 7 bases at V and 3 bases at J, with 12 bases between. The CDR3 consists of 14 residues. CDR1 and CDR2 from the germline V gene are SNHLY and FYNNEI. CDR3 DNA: TGTGCCAGCATCACAGGAAGATCTAATGAAAAACTGTTTTTT. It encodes CASITGRSNEKLFF. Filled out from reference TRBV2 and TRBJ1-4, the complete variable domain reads EPEVTQTPSHQVTQMGQEVILRCVPISNHLYFYWYRQILGQKVEFLVSFYNNEISEKSEIFDDQFSVERPDGSNFTLKIRSTKLEDSAMYFCASITGRSNEKLFFGSGTQLSVL.

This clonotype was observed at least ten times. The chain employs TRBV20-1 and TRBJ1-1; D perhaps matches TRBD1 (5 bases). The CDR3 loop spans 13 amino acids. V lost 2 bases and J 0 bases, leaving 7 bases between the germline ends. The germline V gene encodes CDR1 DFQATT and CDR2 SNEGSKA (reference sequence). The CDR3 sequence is CSARRQLNTEAFF. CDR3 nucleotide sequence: TGCAGTGCTAGAAGACAGTTGAACACTGAAGCTTTCTTT.